A single sample gave rise to the 5 T cell receptor beta chains below, sequenced in a study of identical twins. In TCRdb, the 5' RACE reads were re-called with MiXCR into one record per CDR3 protein. The sample holds under 800,000 distinct CDR3 sequences, 21% seen once. This sample also belongs to another study, concerning T cells expressing NK-cell markers.

Input material: PBMCs. These receptors were taken from a young woman in good health.

At least ten counts were recorded for this clonotype. This chain connects TRBV12-3 or TRBV12-4 to TRBJ1-1; D not resolved. The CDR3 is 11 amino acids. Between the trimmed V and J ends, which lost 7 bases and 3 bases, there was a span of 6 bases. CDR3 loop: CASTWDTEAFF. CDR3 nucleotide sequence: TGTGCCAGCACCTGGGACACTGAAGCTTTCTTT.

This clonotype appeared a few times. The chain carries TRBV9 and TRBJ2-1, with 8 bases aligning to TRBD2. The CDR3 consists of 14 residues. Germline CDR1 reads SGDLS; CDR2 reads YYNGEE. V shed 0 bases, J shed 8 bases, and the junction held 4 bases outside the gene matches. CDR3 amino acids: CASSVAGGPYEQFF. The DNA of the CDR3 is TGTGCCAGCAGCGTAGCGGGGGGGCCCTATGAGCAGTTCTTC.

V and J are TRBV4-3 and TRBJ2-7; 7 bases match TRBD2. This CDR3 contains 16 residues. CDR1 is LGHNA, CDR2 YSLEER, per germline. V was clipped by 0 bases and J by 2 bases; unmatched bases: 7. CDR3 DNA: TGCGCCAGCAGCCAAGATTTGGCTAGCGGTACCTACGAGCAGTACTTC. Translated, it gives CASSQDLASGTYEQYF.

V is TRBV6-1 and J is TRBJ2-2; 9 bases match TRBD1. CDR3 length equals 15 residues. V was pared by 6 bases and J by 5 bases, with 7 bases of the junction left unmatched. The V gene's germline CDR1 is MNHNS and CDR2 SASEGT. CDR3 nucleotides: TGTGCCAGCAGCATAGGGACAGGGAAAACCGGGGAGCTGTTTTTT. Amino acids: CASSIGTGKTGELFF.

The chain carries TRBV20-1 and TRBJ1-2; 7 bases match TRBD1. Germline V gene lookup returns CDR1 DFQATT and CDR2 SNEGSKA (reference sequence). The V segment lost 5 bases and the J segment 5 bases; nucleotides outside the gene matches: 14. This CDR3 is 15 amino acids long. The CDR3 nucleotides are TGCAGTGCTTTCGCGAGTGACAGGGTTTTTTATGGCTACACCTTC. Amino acids: CSAFASDRVFYGYTF.